This TCR beta chain emerged from a study of T cells in Graves' hyperthyroidism and ophthalmopathy. The source material, RNA transcripts, was used to amplify TCR beta CDR3 regions. HTBI primers drove first-round RT-PCR of the TCR CDR3. TCRdb reprocessed the multiplex PCR reads with MiXCR, giving one entry per CDR3 protein. The table lists about 500,000 distinct CDR3 sequences, around 14% of them singletons. This clonotype came up a few times. Germline V gene lookup returns CDR1 DFQATT and CDR2 SNEGSKA (reference sequence). Trimming shortened V by 0 bases and J by 6 bases, and 17 bases separated the two germline ends. The CDR3 is 15 residues long.

The specimen sequenced was blood. The chain has TRBV20-1 and TRBJ1-2; TRBD1 might be the D (5 bases). The TCR comes from a young woman with Graves' hyperthyroidism. The CDR3 sequence: CSARDWNRMEDGYTF. The CDR3 DNA is TGCAGTGCTAGAGATTGGAACAGGATGGAGGATGGCTACACCTTC.